The rows below give T cell receptor beta chains drawn from one sample of a study of prognosis after radiotherapy for stage I lung cancer. Via MiXCR, TCRdb re-called the multiplex PCR reads, giving one row per CDR3 protein. Here the sample spans roughly 20,000 distinct CDR3 sequences, 55% being singletons. The sample here was PBMCs, taken before or after stereotactic body radiation therapy (not recorded which). These receptors all come from a donor aged 50 or older with non-small cell lung cancer. The CDR3 runs from the conserved cysteine through the conserved F or W. D genes are given only for firm matches. Only some rows state a clone size, as once, few, many or a class for expanded clones.

- | TRBV27 | many | 17 | CASSLFVDYSGANVLTF
TRBD2 | TRBV5-1 | medium-sized | 15 | CASSVVSGNTDTQYF
- | TRBV6-1 | medium-sized | 15 | CASSQDSSPGNTIYF
TRBD2 | TRBV6-1 | many | 14 | CASHTSGRSDTQYF
- | TRBV2 | - | 12 | CASSPSTGRRFF
- | TRBV28 | - | 14 | CASSSRVGYNEQFF
- | TRBV5-4 | few | 15 | CASNLGGGNQETQYF
TRBD2 | TRBV6-1 | - | 15 | CASILLAGGPYEQYF
TRBD2 | TRBV6-2/TRBV6-3 | few | 17 | CASSYAGLAGVYNEQFF
TRBD2 | TRBV15 | many | 18 | CATSRGHGLAGGDNEQFF
TRBD2 | TRBV11-1 | - | 18 | CASSLGRPSGSSADTQYF
TRBD2 | TRBV19 | - | 16 | CASRRSGTSGYNEQFF
TRBD2 | TRBV24-1 | - | 15 | CATSAREGHTGELFF
TRBD1 | TRBV11-3 | - | 12 | CASSLSGQLQYF
TRBD1 | TRBV24-1 | - | 14 | CAKKTGGLQETQYF
TRBD2 | TRBV6-1 | - | 16 | CASRNKLAGAQETQYF
TRBD2 | TRBV6-1 | - | 17 | CATKRQGTSGILWEQYF
TRBD2 | TRBV4-2 | many | 16 | CASSHDHTSGTQTQYF
- | TRBV5-6 | many | 14 | CASSPRDNSYEQYF
TRBD1 | TRBV4-2 | many | 18 | CASSQDSVGTGAEYEQYF
- | TRBV10-3 | - | 19 | CATTPRKRDGQGGSYEQYF
TRBD2 | TRBV7-3 | once | 15 | CASSRSGRDTGELFF
TRBD2 | TRBV7-8 | - | 15 | CGSSPLARASYEQYF
TRBD2 | TRBV27 | - | 15 | CASQSGGRIYNEQFF
- | TRBV28 | - | 13 | CASIITARVEAFF
- | TRBV11-2 | once | 14 | CASSVGAPPYEQYF
TRBD1 | TRBV6-2/TRBV6-3 | - | 15 | CASSRGQTYSYEQYF
TRBD1 | TRBV27 | - | 14 | CASSGDSSNQPQHF
TRBD2 | TRBV11-3 | medium-sized | 16 | CASSPRGTSGTDTQYF
TRBD1 | TRBV19 | - | 15 | CASSIEITGAGELFF
TRBD1 | TRBV5-1 | once | 14 | CASIQTGSPYEQYF
- | TRBV7-3 | - | 13 | CASSSLAPYEQYF
TRBD1 | TRBV2 | medium-sized | 15 | CASSRTGGANYGYTF